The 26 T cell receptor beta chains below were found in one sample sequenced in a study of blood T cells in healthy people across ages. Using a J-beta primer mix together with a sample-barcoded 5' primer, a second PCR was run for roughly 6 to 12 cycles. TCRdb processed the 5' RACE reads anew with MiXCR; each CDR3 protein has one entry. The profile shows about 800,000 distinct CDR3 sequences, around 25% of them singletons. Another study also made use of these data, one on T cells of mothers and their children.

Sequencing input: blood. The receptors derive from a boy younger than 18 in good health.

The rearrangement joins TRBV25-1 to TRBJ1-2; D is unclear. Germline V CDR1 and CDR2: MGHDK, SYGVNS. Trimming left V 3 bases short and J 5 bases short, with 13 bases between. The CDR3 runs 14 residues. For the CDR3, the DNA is TGTGCCAGCAGTGAGGGGAACCGGAGGTATGGCTACACCTTC. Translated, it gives CASSEGNRRYGYTF.

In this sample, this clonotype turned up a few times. The CDR3 nucleotides read TGCAGCGTTTTACAGGGGAGCTATGGCTACACCTTC. It encodes CSVLQGSYGYTF. The genes are TRBV29-1 and TRBJ1-2; the match to TRBD1 covers 7 bases. Trimming at V came to 5 bases and at J to 4 bases, leaving 4 bases not matched to a gene. In germline, CDR1 is SQVTM, CDR2 ANQGSEA. This CDR3 region has 12 residues.

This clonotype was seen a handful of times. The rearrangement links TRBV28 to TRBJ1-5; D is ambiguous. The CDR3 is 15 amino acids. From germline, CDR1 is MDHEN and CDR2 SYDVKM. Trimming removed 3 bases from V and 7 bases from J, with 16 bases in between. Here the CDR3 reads CASSFRGLVEQPQHF. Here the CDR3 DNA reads TGTGCCAGCAGTTTTCGGGGTTTGGTAGAACAGCCCCAGCATTTT.

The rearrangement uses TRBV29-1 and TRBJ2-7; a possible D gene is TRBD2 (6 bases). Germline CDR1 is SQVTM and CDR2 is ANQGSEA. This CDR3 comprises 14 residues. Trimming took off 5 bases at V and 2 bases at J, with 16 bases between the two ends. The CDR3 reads CSVLHQGRTYEQYF. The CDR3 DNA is TGCAGCGTTCTTCACCAAGGGAGGACCTACGAGCAGTACTTC.

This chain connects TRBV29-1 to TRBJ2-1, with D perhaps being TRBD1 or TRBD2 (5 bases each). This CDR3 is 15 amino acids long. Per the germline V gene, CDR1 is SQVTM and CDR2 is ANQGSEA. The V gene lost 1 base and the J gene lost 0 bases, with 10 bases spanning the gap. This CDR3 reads CSVEAPGSSYNEQFF. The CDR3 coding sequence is TGCAGCGTTGAAGCCCCAGGGAGCTCCTACAATGAGCAGTTCTTC.

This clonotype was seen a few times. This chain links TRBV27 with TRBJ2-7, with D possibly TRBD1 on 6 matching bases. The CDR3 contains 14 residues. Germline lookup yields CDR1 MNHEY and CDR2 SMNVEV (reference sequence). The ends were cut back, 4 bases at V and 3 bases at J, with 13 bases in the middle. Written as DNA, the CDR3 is TGTGCCAGCAGTTCCCGGACAGAACTCTACGAGCAGTACTTC. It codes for CASSSRTELYEQYF.

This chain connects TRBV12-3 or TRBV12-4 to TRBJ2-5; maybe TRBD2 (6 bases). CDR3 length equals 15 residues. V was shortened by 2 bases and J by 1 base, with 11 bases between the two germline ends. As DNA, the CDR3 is TGTGCCAGCAGTTTATCTGAGCGGGCCCAAGAGACCCAGTACTTC. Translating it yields CASSLSERAQETQYF.

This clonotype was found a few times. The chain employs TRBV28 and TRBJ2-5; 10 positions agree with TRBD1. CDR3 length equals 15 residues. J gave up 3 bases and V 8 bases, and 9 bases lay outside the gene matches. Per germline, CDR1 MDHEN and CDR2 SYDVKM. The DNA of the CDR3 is TGTGCCAGCGGAAAAAGGGACAGGGGAAAAGAGACCCAGTACTTC. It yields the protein CASGKRDRGKETQYF.

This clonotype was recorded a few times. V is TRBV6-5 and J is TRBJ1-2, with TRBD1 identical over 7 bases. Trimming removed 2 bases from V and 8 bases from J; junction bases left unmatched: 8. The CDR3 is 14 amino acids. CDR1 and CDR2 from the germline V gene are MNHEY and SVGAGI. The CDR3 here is CASSYLRGDEGYTF. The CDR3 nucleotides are TGTGCCAGCAGTTACCTCAGGGGGGATGAAGGCTACACCTTC.

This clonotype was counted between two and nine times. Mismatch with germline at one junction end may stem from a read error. In nucleotides, the CDR3 is TGTACCAGCAGTCTGGGGAACACTGAAGCTTTCTTT. Translation gives CTSSLGNTEAFF. The rearrangement links TRBV6-2 or TRBV6-3 to TRBJ1-1; D is undetermined. The CDR3 has 12 amino acids. The germline V gene has CDR1 MNHEY and CDR2 SVGEGT.

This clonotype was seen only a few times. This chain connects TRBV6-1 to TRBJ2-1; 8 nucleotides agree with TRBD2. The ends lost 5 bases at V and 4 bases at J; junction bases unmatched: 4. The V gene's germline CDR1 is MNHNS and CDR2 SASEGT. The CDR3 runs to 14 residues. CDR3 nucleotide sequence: TGTGCCAGCAGTTCGGGACTAGGTTACAATGAGCAGTTCTTC. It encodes CASSSGLGYNEQFF.

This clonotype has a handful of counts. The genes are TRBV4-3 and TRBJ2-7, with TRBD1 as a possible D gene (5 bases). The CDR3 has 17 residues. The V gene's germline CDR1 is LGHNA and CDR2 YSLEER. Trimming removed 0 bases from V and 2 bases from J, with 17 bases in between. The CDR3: CASSQDVTAGSAYEQYF. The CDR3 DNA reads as TGCGCCAGCAGCCAAGATGTGACGGCAGGGTCGGCCTACGAGCAGTACTTC.

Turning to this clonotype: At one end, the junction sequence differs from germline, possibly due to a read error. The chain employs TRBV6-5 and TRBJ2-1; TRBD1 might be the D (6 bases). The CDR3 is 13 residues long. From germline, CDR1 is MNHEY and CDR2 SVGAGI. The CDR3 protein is CASSSTGKDEQFF. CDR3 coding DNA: TGCGCCAGCAGTTCCACAGGGAAGGATGAGCAGTTCTTC.

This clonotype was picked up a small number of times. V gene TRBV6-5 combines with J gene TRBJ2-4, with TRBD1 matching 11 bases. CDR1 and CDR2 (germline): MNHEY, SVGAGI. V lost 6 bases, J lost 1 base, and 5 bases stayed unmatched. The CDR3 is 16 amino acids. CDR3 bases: TGTGCCAGCAGCCCCGGGACAGGGGGTGCCAAAAACATTCAGTACTTC. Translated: CASSPGTGGAKNIQYF.

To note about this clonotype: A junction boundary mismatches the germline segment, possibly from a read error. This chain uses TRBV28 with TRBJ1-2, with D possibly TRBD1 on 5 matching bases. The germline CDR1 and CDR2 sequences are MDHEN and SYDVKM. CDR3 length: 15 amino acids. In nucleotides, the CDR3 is TGTGCCAGCAGTTCTGGGGGGAACTACAACTATGACTACACCTTC. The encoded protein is CASSSGGNYNYDYTF.

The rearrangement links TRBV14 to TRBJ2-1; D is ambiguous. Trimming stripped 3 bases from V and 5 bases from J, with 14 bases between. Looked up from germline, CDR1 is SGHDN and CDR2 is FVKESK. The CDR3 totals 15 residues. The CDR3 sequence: CASSHRVALNNEQFF. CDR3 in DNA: TGTGCCAGCAGCCATCGGGTCGCTTTAAACAATGAGCAGTTCTTC.

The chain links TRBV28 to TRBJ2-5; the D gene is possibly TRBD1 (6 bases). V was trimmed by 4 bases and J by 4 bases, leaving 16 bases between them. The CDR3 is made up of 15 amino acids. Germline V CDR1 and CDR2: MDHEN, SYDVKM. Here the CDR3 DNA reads TGTGCCAGCAGTTGGGTGGACAGTTGGCGAGAGACCCAGTACTTC. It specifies CASSWVDSWRETQYF.

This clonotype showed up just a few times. The CDR3 DNA is TGTGCCAGCAGTTACTCGTGGGGTCCTACAGATACGCAGTATTTT. Residues: CASSYSWGPTDTQYF. This chain connects TRBV6-2 or TRBV6-3 to TRBJ2-3; D ambiguous. Trimming took 0 bases from V and 3 from J, leaving 10 bases between them. The length of the CDR3 is 15 residues. CDR1 is MNHEY and CDR2 is SVGEGT in the germline V gene.

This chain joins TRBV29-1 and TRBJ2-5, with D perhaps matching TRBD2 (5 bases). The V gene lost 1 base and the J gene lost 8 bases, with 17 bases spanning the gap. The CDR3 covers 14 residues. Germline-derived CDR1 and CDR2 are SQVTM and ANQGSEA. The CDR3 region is CSVEGRLAASTQYF. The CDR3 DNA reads TGCAGCGTTGAAGGACGGCTAGCCGCCAGTACCCAGTACTTC.

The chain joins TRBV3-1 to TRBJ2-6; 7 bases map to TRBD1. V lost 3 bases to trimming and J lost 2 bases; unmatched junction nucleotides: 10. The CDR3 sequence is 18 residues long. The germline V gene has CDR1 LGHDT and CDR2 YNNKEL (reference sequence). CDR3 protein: CASSHPQGEETGANVLTF. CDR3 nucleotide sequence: TGTGCCAGCAGCCATCCCCAGGGGGAAGAGACTGGGGCCAACGTCCTGACTTTC.

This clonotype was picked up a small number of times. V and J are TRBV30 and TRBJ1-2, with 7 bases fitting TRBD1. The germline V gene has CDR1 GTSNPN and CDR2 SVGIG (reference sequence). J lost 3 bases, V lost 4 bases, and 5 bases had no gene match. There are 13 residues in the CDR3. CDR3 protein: CAWTGQADYGYTF. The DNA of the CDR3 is TGTGCCTGGACCGGACAGGCCGACTATGGCTACACCTTC.

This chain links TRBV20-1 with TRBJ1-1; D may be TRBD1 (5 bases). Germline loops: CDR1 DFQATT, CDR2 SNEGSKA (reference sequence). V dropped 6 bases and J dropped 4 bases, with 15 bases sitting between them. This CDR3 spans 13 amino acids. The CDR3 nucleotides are TGCAGTGCGGAACAGGTCTGGCCCACTGAAGCTTTCTTT. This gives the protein CSAEQVWPTEAFF.

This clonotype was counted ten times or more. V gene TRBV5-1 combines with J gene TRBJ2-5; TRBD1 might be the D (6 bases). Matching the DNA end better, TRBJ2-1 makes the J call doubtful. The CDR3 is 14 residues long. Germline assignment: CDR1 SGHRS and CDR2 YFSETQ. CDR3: CASSLGGPENEQFF. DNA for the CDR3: TGCGCCAGCAGCTTGGGGGGGCCAGAGAATGAGCAGTTCTTC.

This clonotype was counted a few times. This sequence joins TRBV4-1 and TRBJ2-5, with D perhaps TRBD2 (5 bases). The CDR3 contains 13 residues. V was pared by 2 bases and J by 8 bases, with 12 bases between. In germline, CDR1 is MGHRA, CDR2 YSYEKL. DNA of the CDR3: TGCGCCAGCAGCCAACCGATAGAGGGAACCCAGTACTTC. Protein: CASSQPIEGTQYF.

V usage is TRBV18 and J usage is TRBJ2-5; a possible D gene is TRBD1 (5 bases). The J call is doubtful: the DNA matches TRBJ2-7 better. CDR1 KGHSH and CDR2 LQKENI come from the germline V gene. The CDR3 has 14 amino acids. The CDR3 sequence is CASSDTGDPYEQYF. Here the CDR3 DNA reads TGTGCCAGCTCAGACACAGGAGATCCCTACGAGCAGTACTTC.

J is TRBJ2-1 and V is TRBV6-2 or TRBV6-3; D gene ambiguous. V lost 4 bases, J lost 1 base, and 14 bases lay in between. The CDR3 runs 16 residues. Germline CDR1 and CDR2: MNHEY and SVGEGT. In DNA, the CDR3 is TGTGCCAGCAGTTCCGCTGGGCTGGCTTCCTACAATGAGCAGTTCTTC. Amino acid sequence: CASSSAGLASYNEQFF.